This is a list of T cell receptor beta chains from one sample in a study of blood T cell repertoires in COVID-19. Clones were read by immunoSEQ multiplex PCR, and TCRdb kept only the in-frame ones, dropping some. The repertoire has 55,000 to 80,000 clones, more than 65% of them found once; the top ten carry 4% to 5.5%. Sequencing was done on a sample of peripheral blood. Every receptor here comes from a human donor in a cohort sampled during active COVID-19. CDR3s include the opening cysteine and the closing phenylalanine or tryptophan.

CDR3 protein: CASSLSGVGYTF
V gene: TRBV28

CDR3 protein: CASSVDQGAGEKLFF
V gene: TRBV9

CDR3 protein: CASSREGALDTQYF
V gene: TRBV18

CDR3 protein: CAWSLGTSGKLFF
V gene: TRBV30

CDR3 protein: CASSSGLAGDSTDTQYF
V gene: TRBV5-1

CDR3 protein: CASSDRGGLREKLFF
V gene: TRBV19

CDR3 protein: CASSMGQGSNQPQHF
V gene: TRBV5-1

CDR3 protein: CASRLAGGYNEQFF
V gene: TRBV5-8

CDR3 protein: CAWSRGGSYNEQFF
V gene: TRBV30

CDR3 protein: CASSRGLGSADTQYF
V gene: TRBV7-2

CDR3 protein: CASSLAGPGTGELFF
V gene: TRBV5-4

CDR3 protein: CAWRTRGGRNEQYF
V gene: TRBV30

CDR3 protein: CASSQEGAVFGETQYF
V gene: TRBV3-1/TRBV3-2